This passage covers 2 T cell receptor beta chains from one sample sequenced in a study of cytomegalovirus exposure and HLA in healthy donors. PCR used 60 Vbeta primers and 13 Jbeta primers. Using immunoSEQ multiplex PCR, the repertoire was profiled, and TCRdb retains in-frame clones only, with some absent. The sample shows around 120,000 clones, 65% to 80% of them seen only once. The sequenced material came from PBMCs. These receptors were obtained from a man aged 55 to 69 in good health and CMV-seropositive.

This clone was observed a handful of times. The rearrangement links TRBV2 to TRBJ1-1; no reliable D call. This CDR3 region has 11 residues. The germline V gene has CDR1 SNHLY and CDR2 FYNNEI. V was trimmed by 7 bases and J by 5 bases, leaving 8 bases between them. The CDR3 bases are TGTGCCAGCACCGGGTGGACTGAAGCTTTCTTT. The encoded protein is CASTGWTEAFF.

The genes are TRBV27 and TRBJ1-5, with D possibly being TRBD1 (6 bases). Germline V gene lookup returns CDR1 MNHEY and CDR2 SMNVEV (reference sequence). This CDR3 has 14 residues. V was shortened by 6 bases and J by 3 bases, with 12 bases between the two germline ends. CDR3 loop: CASSLQGFNQPQHF. The CDR3 DNA reads TGTGCCAGCAGCCTACAGGGTTTCAATCAGCCCCAGCATTTT.